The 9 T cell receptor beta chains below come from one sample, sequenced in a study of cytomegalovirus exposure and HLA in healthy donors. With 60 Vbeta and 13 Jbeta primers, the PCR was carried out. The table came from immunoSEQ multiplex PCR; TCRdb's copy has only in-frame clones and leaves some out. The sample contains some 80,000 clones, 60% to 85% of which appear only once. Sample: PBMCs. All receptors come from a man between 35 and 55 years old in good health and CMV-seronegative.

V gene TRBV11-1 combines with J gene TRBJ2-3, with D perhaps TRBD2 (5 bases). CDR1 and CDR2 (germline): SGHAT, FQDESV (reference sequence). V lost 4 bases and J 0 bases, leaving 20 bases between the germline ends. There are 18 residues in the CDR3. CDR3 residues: CASSSQSWRASSTDTQYF. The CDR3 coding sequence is TGTGCCAGCAGCTCCCAGTCATGGCGGGCCTCAAGCACAGATACGCAGTATTTT.

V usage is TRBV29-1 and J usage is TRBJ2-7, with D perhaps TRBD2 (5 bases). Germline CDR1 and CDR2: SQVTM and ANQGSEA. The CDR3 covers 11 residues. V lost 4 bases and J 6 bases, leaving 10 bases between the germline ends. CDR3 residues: CSVGREGEQYF. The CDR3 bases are TGCAGCGTTGGGCGTGAGGGCGAGCAGTACTTC.

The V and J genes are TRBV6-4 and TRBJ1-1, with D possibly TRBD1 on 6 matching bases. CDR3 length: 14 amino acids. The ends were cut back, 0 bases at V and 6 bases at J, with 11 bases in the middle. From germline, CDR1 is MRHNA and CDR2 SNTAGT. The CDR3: CASSDSQGSAEAFF. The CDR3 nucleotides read TGTGCCAGCAGTGACTCGCAGGGGTCGGCTGAAGCTTTCTTT.

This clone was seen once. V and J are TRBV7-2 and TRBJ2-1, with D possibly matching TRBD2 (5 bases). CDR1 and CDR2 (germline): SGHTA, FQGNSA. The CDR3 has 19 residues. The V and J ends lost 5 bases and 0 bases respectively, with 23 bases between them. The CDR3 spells CASSRPNRRESSSYNEQFF. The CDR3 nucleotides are TGTGCCAGCAGCCGACCGAATCGAAGGGAGTCTAGCTCCTACAATGAGCAGTTCTTC.

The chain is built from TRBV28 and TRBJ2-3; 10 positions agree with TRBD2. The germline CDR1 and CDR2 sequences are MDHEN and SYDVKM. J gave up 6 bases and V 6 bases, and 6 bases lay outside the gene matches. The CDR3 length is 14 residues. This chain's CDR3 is CASRTSGFRDTQYF. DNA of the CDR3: TGTGCCAGCAGGACTAGCGGGTTTAGGGATACGCAGTATTTT.

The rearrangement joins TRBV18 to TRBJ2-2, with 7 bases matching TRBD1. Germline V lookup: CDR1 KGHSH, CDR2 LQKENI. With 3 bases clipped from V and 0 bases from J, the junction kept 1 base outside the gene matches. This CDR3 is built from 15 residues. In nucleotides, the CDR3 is TGTGCCAGCTCACCTGGGACAGCGAACACCGGGGAGCTGTTTTTT. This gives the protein CASSPGTANTGELFF.

CDR3 protein: CASSDSNRGYEQFF. The CDR3 region has the DNA TGTGCCAGCAGTGACTCGAATAGAGGGTATGAGCAGTTCTTC. The chain couples TRBV6-4 to TRBJ2-1; TRBD2 is a possible D gene (5 bases). In germline, CDR1 is MRHNA, CDR2 SNTAGT. CDR3 length: 14 residues. Deletions cut 0 bases from V and 8 bases from J, with 11 bases between.

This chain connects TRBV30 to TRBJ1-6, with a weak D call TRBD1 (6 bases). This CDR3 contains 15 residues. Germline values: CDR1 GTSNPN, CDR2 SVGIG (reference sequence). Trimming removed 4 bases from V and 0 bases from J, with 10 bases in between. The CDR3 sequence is CAWTGESSYNSPLHF. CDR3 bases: TGTGCCTGGACAGGGGAAAGCTCCTATAATTCACCCCTCCACTTT. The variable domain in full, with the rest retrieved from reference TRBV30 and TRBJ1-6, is SQTIHQWPATLVQPVGSPLSLECTVEGTSNPNLYWYRQAAGRGLQLLFYSVGIGQISSEVPQNLSASRPQDRQFILSSKKLLLSDSGFYLCAWTGESSYNSPLHFGNGTRLTVT.

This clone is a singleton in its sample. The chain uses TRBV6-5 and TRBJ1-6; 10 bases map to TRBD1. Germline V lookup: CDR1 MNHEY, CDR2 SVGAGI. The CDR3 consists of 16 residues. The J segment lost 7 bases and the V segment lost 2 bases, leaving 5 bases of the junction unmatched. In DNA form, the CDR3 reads TGTGCCAGCAGTTACATGCTGGGACAGGGGAATTCACCCCTCCACTTT. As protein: CASSYMLGQGNSPLHF.